The TCR beta chain described here comes from a study of cytomegalovirus exposure and HLA in healthy donors. Study-wide results and limits: According to an earlier analysis, most TCR beta V segments yielded productive rearrangements about 90% or about 30% of the time. In a later analysis, V- and J-gene trimming of beta chains associated with a DCLRE1C missense variant, replicated independently. An assumption of roughly uniform sequencing depth across donors underlay the presence/absence analyses. The authors later found HLA-associated TCR beta chains more clonally expanded than equally common others.

This clone was seen many times. What it binds is unknown. The PCR made use of 60 Vbeta and 13 Jbeta primers. Generated by immunoSEQ multiplex PCR, the TCRdb table keeps only in-frame clones and is missing some. The table lists under 70,000 clones, around 63% of them singletons. Germline V gene lookup returns CDR1 MGHRA and CDR2 YSYEKL. V gave up 6 bases and J gave up 1 base, with 12 bases separating them. This CDR3 contains 14 residues. The TCR sequence derives from a woman in her 30s in good health and CMV-seronegative. This chain uses TRBV4-1 with TRBJ1-1; TRBD1 might be the D (6 bases). Sequencing was carried out using PBMCs. The CDR3 coding sequence is TGCGCCAGCAGGGGGACACTTAAGAACACTGAAGCTTTCTTT. Its protein product is CASRGTLKNTEAFF.